Listed below are T cell receptor beta chains from one sample, sequenced in a study of graft-versus-host responses after intestinal transplantation. Method: immunoSEQ multiplex PCR; TCRdb's copy keeps in-frame clones and lacks some. The sample comprises about 8,200 clones, about 94% of which are singletons, and around 2.3% rests with the top ten. Sequencing used PBMCs, obtained 11 days after intestinal transplantation. The origin of the receptors is a human patient who received an intestinal transplant, so some T cells may come from the graft donor. Both conserved end residues are part of each CDR3. D genes are given only for firm matches. Not every row has a clone size; where given, it reads once, few, many or a size class.

CDR3 protein	CDR3 DNA	D gene	V gene	clone size	J gene
CASSQGPRGPEQPQHF	TGCGCCAGCAGCCAAGGTCCCAGGGGGCCGGAACAGCCCCAGCATTTT	TRBD1	TRBV4-1	once	TRBJ1-5
CASSLLGTAGNTIYF	TGTGCCAGCAGTTTACTCGGGACAGCTGGAAACACCATATATTTT	TRBD1	TRBV28	NA	TRBJ1-3
CASSILGSENYGYTF	TGTGCCAGTAGTATTTTAGGATCGGAGAACTATGGCTACACCTTC	NA	TRBV19	NA	TRBJ1-2
CASSLGADSYNEQFF	TGCGCCAGCAGCTTGGGGGCAGACTCCTACAATGAGCAGTTCTTC	NA	TRBV5-1	NA	TRBJ2-1
CASRRAVFGRDEQFF	TGTGCCAGCAGGCGGGCGGTCTTCGGTCGAGATGAGCAGTTCTTC	NA	TRBV2	NA	TRBJ2-1
CASSLRLAGVYEQYF	TGTGCCAGCAGTTTAAGACTAGCGGGAGTCTACGAGCAGTACTTC	TRBD2	TRBV28	once	TRBJ2-7
CASSQVWGEVRENTEAFF	TGCGCCAGCAGCCAAGTCTGGGGTGAAGTCAGGGAGAACACTGAAGCTTTCTTT	NA	TRBV4-1	NA	TRBJ1-1
CASSLGQNYGYTF	TGTGCCAGCAGCTTAGGACAGAACTATGGCTACACCTTC	NA	TRBV11-2	NA	TRBJ1-2
CASSPLPSYNEQFF	TGTGCCAGCTCACCACTTCCCAGTTACAATGAGCAGTTCTTC	NA	TRBV18	NA	TRBJ2-1
CASSFLAAGPEDTQYF	TGTGCCAGCAGCTTCCTAGCGGCGGGGCCGGAAGATACGCAGTATTTT	TRBD2	TRBV11-2	NA	TRBJ2-3
CASSSGQGNGETQYF	TGTGCCAGCAGCTCGGGACAGGGGAATGGAGAGACCCAGTACTTC	TRBD1	TRBV5-5	NA	TRBJ2-5
CASSLSNGGVTEAFF	TGTGCCAGCAGTTTATCAAACGGGGGTGTTACTGAAGCTTTCTTT	NA	TRBV27	NA	TRBJ1-1
CASSPEQATSTF	TGTGCCAGCTCACCAGAACAGGCGACAAGTACCTTC	NA	TRBV18	NA	TRBJ1-2
CASSHSGVASHEQYF	TGTGCCAGCAGCCACAGCGGGGTAGCTTCCCACGAGCAGTACTTC	TRBD2	TRBV5-8	NA	TRBJ2-7
CASSVYRGGYEQYF	TGTGCCAGCAGCGTATACAGGGGAGGCTACGAGCAGTACTTC	NA	TRBV7-2	NA	TRBJ2-7